One and the same sample provided the 18 T cell receptor beta chains below, sequenced in a study of cytomegalovirus exposure and HLA in healthy donors. TCRdb keeps only in-frame clones here, not all; method: immunoSEQ multiplex PCR. Of about 130,000 clones listed, roughly 86% were seen once; the top ten hold approximately 3.5%. Sequenced material: PBMCs. The source of these receptors is a man aged 25-45 years in good health and CMV-seronegative.

In nucleotides, the CDR3 is TGCGCCAGCAGCCCGTTAGCAGGGATATTAGGTGGCTACACCTTC. Protein product: CASSPLAGILGGYTF. V gene TRBV4-1 combines with J gene TRBJ1-2; D may be TRBD1 (5 bases). This CDR3 has 15 residues. Between the trimmed V and J ends, which lost 4 bases and 7 bases, there was a span of 19 bases. The germline V gene has CDR1 MGHRA and CDR2 YSYEKL.

The rearrangement uses TRBV6-5 and TRBJ1-1; no reliable D call. Per germline, CDR1 MNHEY and CDR2 SVGAGI. Trimming removed 0 bases from V and 5 bases from J, with 13 bases in between. CDR3 length: 15 residues. The CDR3 nucleotides read TGTGCCAGCAGTTACTCTCGGGTTTTGAGAACTGAAGCTTTCTTT. It encodes CASSYSRVLRTEAFF.

The rearrangement joins TRBV4-1 to TRBJ2-5, with 10 bases identical to TRBD2. The trim removed 0 bases at V and 7 bases at J, leaving 17 bases unmatched. CDR3 length: 19 residues. The germline V gene has CDR1 MGHRA and CDR2 YSYEKL. The CDR3 region is CASSQDTSGGAYALGTQYF. CDR3 bases: TGCGCCAGCAGCCAAGATACGAGCGGGGGGGCCTACGCTCTGGGGACCCAGTACTTC.

The chain is built from TRBV2 and TRBJ1-5, with 7 bases aligning to TRBD1. After removal of 2 bases from V and 9 bases from J, the junction contained 10 bases not matched to a gene. Per germline, CDR1 SNHLY and CDR2 FYNNEI. The CDR3 contains 15 residues. The CDR3 DNA reads as TGTGCCAGCAGTGAACGCCGGGACAGCCTATGGCCCCAGCATTTT. Amino acids: CASSERRDSLWPQHF. Looking up the rest from reference TRBV2 and TRBJ1-5 gives the full variable domain: EPEVTQTPSHQVTQMGQEVILRCVPISNHLYFYWYRQILGQKVEFLVSFYNNEISEKSEIFDDQFSVERPDGSNFTLKIRSTKLEDSAMYFCASSERRDSLWPQHFGDGTRLSIL.

CDR3 nucleotides: TGTGCCAGCAGCTTAGCGCTTCGTACAGCAGCTACCTACGAGCAGTACTTC. It is translated as CASSLALRTAATYEQYF. V is TRBV7-2 and J is TRBJ2-7; D remains ambiguous. The CDR3 is made up of 17 amino acids. Germline-derived CDR1 and CDR2 are SGHTA and FQGNSA. V gave up 0 bases and J gave up 2 bases, with 17 bases separating them.

The V and J genes are TRBV28 and TRBJ1-1, with 9 bases identical to TRBD1. V gave up 6 bases and J gave up 0 bases; unmatched junction bases: 5. Germline CDR1 and CDR2: MDHEN and SYDVKM. The length of the CDR3 is 15 residues. The CDR3 nucleotides are TGTGCCAGCAGGACAGGGGGTTCCATGAACACTGAAGCTTTCTTT. This sequence encodes CASRTGGSMNTEAFF.

The chain couples TRBV7-8 to TRBJ2-1, with D tentatively TRBD2 (6 bases). Trimming stripped 5 bases from V and 4 bases from J, with 18 bases between. CDR1 and CDR2 (germline): SGHVS, FQNEAQ. The CDR3 is 16 residues long. This chain's CDR3 is CASSENLAGPYNEQFF. CDR3 in DNA: TGTGCCAGCAGCGAGAATCTTGCGGGGCCTTACAATGAGCAGTTCTTC.

The genes are TRBV5-4 and TRBJ2-7; 9 nucleotides agree with TRBD1. The CDR3 is made up of 14 amino acids. Germline loops: CDR1 SGHNT, CDR2 YYREEE (reference sequence). The V and J ends lost 9 bases and 2 bases, in that order; junction bases with no gene match: 9. The CDR3 sequence is CATSSGQGPYEQYF. For the CDR3, the DNA is TGTGCCACCTCTTCGGGACAGGGACCCTACGAGCAGTACTTC.

This chain connects TRBV5-6 to TRBJ2-5; D is perhaps TRBD2 (6 bases). Trimming took off 3 bases at V and 5 bases at J, with 11 bases between the two ends. CDR3 length: 13 amino acids. Germline V gives CDR1 SGHDT, CDR2 YYEEEE. CDR3 in amino acids: CASSWAGGETQYF. The CDR3 region has the DNA TGTGCCAGCAGCTGGGCTGGGGGGGAGACCCAGTACTTC.

The V call is TRBV2, the J call TRBJ2-3; 7 bases map to TRBD2. The CDR3 contains 15 residues. J lost 1 base, V lost 6 bases, and 7 bases had no gene match. The V gene's germline CDR1 is SNHLY and CDR2 FYNNEI. The DNA for the CDR3 is TGTGCCAGCAGGGGCCGGGAGGAAGGCACAGATACGCAGTATTTT. Its translation is CASRGREEGTDTQYF. The complete variable domain, with remaining parts taken from reference TRBV2 and TRBJ2-3, reads EPEVTQTPSHQVTQMGQEVILRCVPISNHLYFYWYRQILGQKVEFLVSFYNNEISEKSEIFDDQFSVERPDGSNFTLKIRSTKLEDSAMYFCASRGREEGTDTQYFGPGTRLTVL.

For the CDR3, the DNA is TGTGCCAGCAGTGTGTTAACTAGCGTTGGCAATGAGCAGTTCTTC. The encoded protein is CASSVLTSVGNEQFF. The rearrangement joins TRBV2 to TRBJ2-1; 7 nucleotides align to TRBD2. J gave up 6 bases and V 4 bases, and 9 bases lay outside the gene matches. This CDR3 contains 15 residues. Germline assignment: CDR1 SNHLY and CDR2 FYNNEI. Using reference TRBV2 and TRBJ2-1 for the parts outside the CDR3, the full variable domain is EPEVTQTPSHQVTQMGQEVILRCVPISNHLYFYWYRQILGQKVEFLVSFYNNEISEKSEIFDDQFSVERPDGSNFTLKIRSTKLEDSAMYFCASSVLTSVGNEQFFGPGTRLTVL.

The chain uses TRBV11-2 and TRBJ1-3; 7 bases map to TRBD1. Germline CDR1 SGHAT, CDR2 FQNNGV. The CDR3 runs to 16 residues. Trimming removed 6 bases from V and 2 bases from J; junction bases left unmatched: 10. CDR3 DNA sequence: TGTGCCAGCAGTCCAATACAGGGGTCTGCTGGAAACACCATATATTTT. This encodes CASSPIQGSAGNTIYF.

This clone was seen a few times. This chain uses TRBV7-9 with TRBJ2-7; 7 nucleotides agree with TRBD1. The trim removed 5 bases at V and 3 bases at J, leaving 7 bases unmatched. The V gene's germline CDR1 is SEHNR and CDR2 FQNEAQ (reference sequence). The CDR3 runs to 14 residues. The chain's CDR3 is CASSLGQAYYEQYF. In DNA form, the CDR3 reads TGTGCCAGCAGCCTCGGACAGGCTTACTACGAGCAGTACTTC.

The V gene is TRBV9, the J gene TRBJ2-1; the D gene is possibly TRBD1 (5 bases). Germline V gene data show CDR1 as SGDLS and CDR2 as YYNGEE. V shed 1 base and J shed 3 bases, with 23 bases lying between them. CDR3 size: 19 residues. The CDR3 region is CASSVRGLTLSPLYNEQFF. The CDR3 nucleotides are TGTGCCAGCAGCGTAAGGGGTTTAACTTTGTCCCCTCTCTACAATGAGCAGTTCTTC. Looking up the rest from reference TRBV9 and TRBJ2-1 gives the full variable domain: DSGVTQTPKHLITATGQRVTLRCSPRSGDLSVYWYQQSLDQGLQFLIQYYNGEERAKGNILERFSAQQFPDLHSELNLSSLELGDSALYFCASSVRGLTLSPLYNEQFFGPGTRLTVL.

CDR3 sequence (DNA): TGTGCCAGCAGTTACTCCCTCGGCAGGGATAACTATGGCTACACCTTC. It yields the protein CASSYSLGRDNYGYTF. The chain uses TRBV6-5 and TRBJ1-2; D is perhaps TRBD1 (5 bases). The V gene's germline CDR1 is MNHEY and CDR2 SVGAGI. V was pared by 0 bases and J by 1 base, with 12 bases between. The CDR3 totals 16 residues.

The rearrangement joins TRBV7-9 to TRBJ1-1; 7 positions match TRBD1. Germline trimming cut 4 bases from V and 3 bases from J; bases unmatched to any gene: 11. The CDR3 contains 16 residues. Germline V gives CDR1 SEHNR, CDR2 FQNEAQ (reference sequence). The CDR3: CASSSTGALIDTEAFF. In DNA, the CDR3 is TGTGCCAGCAGCTCTACAGGGGCCCTAATTGACACTGAAGCTTTCTTT.

The gene calls are TRBV25-1 and TRBJ2-5; no clear D gene. V was clipped by 5 bases and J by 6 bases, with 10 bases between them. CDR3 length: 12 residues. Germline CDR1 reads MGHDK; CDR2 reads SYGVNS. The CDR3 DNA is TGTGCCAGCAGTACACGGAGACAGACCCAGTACTTC. It encodes CASSTRRQTQYF. Based on the CDR3 plus reference TRBV25-1 and TRBJ2-5, the full variable domain is EADIYQTPRYLVIGTGKKITLECSQTMGHDKMYWYQQDPGMELHLIHYSYGVNSTEKGDLSSESTVSRIRTEHFPLTLESARPSHTSQYLCASSTRRQTQYFGPGTRLLVL.

The gene calls are TRBV7-2 and TRBJ2-7; D might be TRBD1 (6 bases). The CDR3 sequence is 13 residues long. V was pared by 1 base and J by 6 bases, with 10 bases between. Germline CDR1 is SGHTA and CDR2 is FQGNSA. The CDR3 loop reads CASSLGGPGEQYF. CDR3 sequence (DNA): TGTGCCAGCAGCTTAGGGGGGCCCGGCGAGCAGTACTTC.